These T cell receptor beta chains were read from a single sample in a study of T cell repertoires in cytomegalovirus infection. TCRdb reanalysed the reads using MiXCR and keeps one entry per CDR3 protein. The sample lists some 240,000 distinct CDR3 sequences, over 15% occurring once. Sequencing was done on a sample of CD8+ T cells from PBMCs. The source is a human donor in good health (CMV status not recorded). Some clones in this sample may be carry-over from other donors' samples. CDR3s include the opening cysteine and the closing phenylalanine or tryptophan. The D gene is left open where the match is weak. A row's size may be missing; if present it is once, few, many or a size class.

v_gene: TRBV29-1; j_gene: TRBJ1-1; abundance: -; d_gene: -; CDR3aa: CSVADINTEAFF; CDR3nt: TGCAGCGTAGCTGACATAAACACTGAAGCTTTCTTT
v_gene: TRBV7-9; j_gene: TRBJ1-5; abundance: many; d_gene: -; CDR3aa: CASSLERDNQPQHF; CDR3nt: TGTGCCAGCAGCTTAGAGCGGGACAATCAGCCCCAGCATTTT
v_gene: TRBV2; j_gene: TRBJ2-7; abundance: -; d_gene: -; CDR3aa: CASSELQGSYEQYF; CDR3nt: TGTGCCAGCAGTGAATTGCAGGGCTCCTACGAGCAGTACTTC
v_gene: TRBV28; j_gene: TRBJ2-7; abundance: few; d_gene: TRBD1; CDR3aa: CASSWGPGTENEQYF; CDR3nt: TGTGCCAGCAGTTGGGGGCCCGGGACAGAGAACGAGCAGTACTTC
v_gene: TRBV6-2/TRBV6-3; j_gene: TRBJ2-5; abundance: many; d_gene: TRBD2; CDR3aa: CASSGTGRGNQETQYF; CDR3nt: TGTGCCAGCAGTGGGACCGGGCGGGGGAACCAAGAGACCCAGTACTTC
v_gene: TRBV6-5; j_gene: TRBJ1-1; abundance: -; d_gene: -; CDR3aa: CASSYSFRGRNTEAFF; CDR3nt: TGTGCCAGCAGTTACTCTTTCAGGGGCCGGAACACTGAAGCTTTCTTT
v_gene: TRBV24-1; j_gene: TRBJ2-1; abundance: -; d_gene: TRBD1; CDR3aa: CATSDLTGDRGNEQFF; CDR3nt: TGTGCCACCAGTGACTTAACCGGTGACAGGGGAAATGAGCAGTTCTTC
v_gene: TRBV29-1; j_gene: TRBJ1-1; abundance: few; d_gene: -; CDR3aa: CSAQGPARNTEAFF; CDR3nt: TGCAGCGCCCAGGGGCCAGCCCGCAACACTGAAGCTTTCTTT
v_gene: TRBV27; j_gene: TRBJ1-1; abundance: -; d_gene: -; CDR3aa: CASSFLAYTEAFF; CDR3nt: TGTGCCAGCAGTTTTCTGGCGTACACTGAAGCTTTCTTT
v_gene: TRBV9; j_gene: TRBJ1-6; abundance: -; d_gene: TRBD1; CDR3aa: CASSVTGGSYNSPLHF; CDR3nt: TGTGCCAGCAGCGTTACAGGGGGCTCCTATAATTCACCCCTCCACTTT
v_gene: TRBV29-1; j_gene: TRBJ1-1; abundance: -; d_gene: -; CDR3aa: CSCPSFSADTEAFF; CDR3nt: TGCAGCTGCCCAAGTTTCTCGGCGGACACTGAAGCTTTCTTT
v_gene: TRBV7-9; j_gene: TRBJ2-1; abundance: many; d_gene: TRBD2; CDR3aa: CASSFRDPLAGRSYNEQFF; CDR3nt: TGTGCCAGCAGCTTCAGGGATCCCTTAGCGGGGCGCTCCTACAATGAGCAGTTCTTC
v_gene: TRBV12-5; j_gene: TRBJ2-1; abundance: few; d_gene: TRBD2; CDR3aa: CASGLGLAGGPSSYNEQFF; CDR3nt: TGTGCTAGTGGTTTAGGCCTAGCGGGGGGCCCGAGCTCCTACAATGAGCAGTTCTTC
v_gene: TRBV7-6; j_gene: TRBJ1-1; abundance: -; d_gene: -; CDR3aa: CASSSKLRETEAFF; CDR3nt: TGTGCCAGCAGCTCAAAACTCCGGGAGACTGAAGCTTTCTTT
v_gene: TRBV20-1; j_gene: TRBJ2-5; abundance: -; d_gene: -; CDR3aa: CSARDSRTAIQETQYF; CDR3nt: TGCAGTGCTAGAGATTCCCGGACAGCAATCCAAGAGACCCAGTACTTC
v_gene: TRBV29-1; j_gene: TRBJ1-2; abundance: -; d_gene: -; CDR3aa: CSERNSECYTF; CDR3nt: TGCAGCGAAAGGAATAGTGAGTGCTACACCTTC